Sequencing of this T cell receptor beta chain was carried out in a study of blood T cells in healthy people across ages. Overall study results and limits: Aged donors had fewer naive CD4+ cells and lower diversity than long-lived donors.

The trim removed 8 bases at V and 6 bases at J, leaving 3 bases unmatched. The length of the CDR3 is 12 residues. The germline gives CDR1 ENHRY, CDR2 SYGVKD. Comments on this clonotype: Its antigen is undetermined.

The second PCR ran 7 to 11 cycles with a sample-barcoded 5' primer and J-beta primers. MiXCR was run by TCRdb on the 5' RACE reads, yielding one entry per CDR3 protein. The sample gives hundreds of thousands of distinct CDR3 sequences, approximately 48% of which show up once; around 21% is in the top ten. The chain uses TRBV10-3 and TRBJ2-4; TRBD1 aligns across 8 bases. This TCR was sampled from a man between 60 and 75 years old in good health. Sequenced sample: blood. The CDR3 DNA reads TGTGCCATCTCTGACAGGGGAAACATTCAGTACTTC. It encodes CAISDRGNIQYF.